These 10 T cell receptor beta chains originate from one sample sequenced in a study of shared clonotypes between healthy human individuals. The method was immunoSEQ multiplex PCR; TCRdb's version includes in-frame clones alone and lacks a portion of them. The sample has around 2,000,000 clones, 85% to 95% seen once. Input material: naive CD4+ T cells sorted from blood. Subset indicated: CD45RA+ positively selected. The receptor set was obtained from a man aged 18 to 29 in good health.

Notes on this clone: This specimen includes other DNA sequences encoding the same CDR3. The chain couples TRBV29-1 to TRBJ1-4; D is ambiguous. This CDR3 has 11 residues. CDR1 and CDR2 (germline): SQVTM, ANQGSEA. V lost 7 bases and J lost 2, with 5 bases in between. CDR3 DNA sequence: TGCAGCGCCCGGACTAATGAAAAACTGTTTTTT. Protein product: CSARTNEKLFF.

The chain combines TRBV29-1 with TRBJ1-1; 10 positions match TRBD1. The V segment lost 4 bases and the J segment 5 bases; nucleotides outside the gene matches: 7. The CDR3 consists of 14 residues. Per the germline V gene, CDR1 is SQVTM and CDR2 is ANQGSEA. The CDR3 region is CSVGARTGGTEAFF. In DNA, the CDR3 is TGCAGCGTTGGGGCCCGGACAGGGGGGACTGAAGCTTTCTTT.

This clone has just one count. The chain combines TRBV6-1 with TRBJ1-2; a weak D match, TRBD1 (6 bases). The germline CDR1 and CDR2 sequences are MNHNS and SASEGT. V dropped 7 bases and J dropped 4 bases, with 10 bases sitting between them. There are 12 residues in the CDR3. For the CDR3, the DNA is TGTGCCAGCACCCGGGACACCTATGGCTACACCTTC. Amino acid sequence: CASTRDTYGYTF.

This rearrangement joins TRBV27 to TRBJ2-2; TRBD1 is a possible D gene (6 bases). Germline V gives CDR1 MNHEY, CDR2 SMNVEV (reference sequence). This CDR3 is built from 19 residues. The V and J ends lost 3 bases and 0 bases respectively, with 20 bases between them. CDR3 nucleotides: TGTGCCAGCAGTTTGGGTACCCTCCGGGACAACGCGAACACCGGGGAGCTGTTTTTT. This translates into CASSLGTLRDNANTGELFF.

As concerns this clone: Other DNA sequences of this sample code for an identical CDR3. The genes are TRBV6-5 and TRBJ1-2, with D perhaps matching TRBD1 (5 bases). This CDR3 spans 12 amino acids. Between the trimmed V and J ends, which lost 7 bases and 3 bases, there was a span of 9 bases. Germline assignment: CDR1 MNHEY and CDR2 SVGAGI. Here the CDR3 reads CASTRGDYGYTF. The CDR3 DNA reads TGTGCCAGCACCCGGGGGGACTATGGCTACACCTTC.

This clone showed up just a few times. Here the CDR3 reads CASSATSGEQFF. As DNA, the CDR3 is TGCGCCAGCAGTGCTACTTCGGGGGAGCAGTTCTTC. The V call is TRBV10-1, the J call TRBJ2-1; tentative D call: TRBD2 (5 bases). This CDR3 is 12 amino acids long. Germline values: CDR1 WNHNN, CDR2 SYGVQD (reference sequence). The V and J ends lost 4 bases and 10 bases respectively, with 11 bases between them.

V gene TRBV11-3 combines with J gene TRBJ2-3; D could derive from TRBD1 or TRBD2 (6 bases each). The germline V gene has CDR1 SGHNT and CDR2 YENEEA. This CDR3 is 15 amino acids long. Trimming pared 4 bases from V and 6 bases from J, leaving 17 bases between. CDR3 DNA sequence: TGTGCCAGCAGCTCGGGGGCAACCGTAATCGATACGCAGTATTTT. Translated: CASSSGATVIDTQYF.

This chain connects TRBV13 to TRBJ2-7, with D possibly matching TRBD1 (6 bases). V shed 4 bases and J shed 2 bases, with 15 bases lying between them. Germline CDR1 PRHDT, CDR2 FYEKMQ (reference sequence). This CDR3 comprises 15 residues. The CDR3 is CASSSRQGSPYEQYF. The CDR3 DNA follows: TGTGCCAGCAGCTCTAGGCAGGGGAGCCCCTACGAGCAGTACTTC.

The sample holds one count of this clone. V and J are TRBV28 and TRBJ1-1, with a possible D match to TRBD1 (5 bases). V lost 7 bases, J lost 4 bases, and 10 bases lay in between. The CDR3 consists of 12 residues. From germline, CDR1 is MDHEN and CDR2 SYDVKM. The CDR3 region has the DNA TGTGCCAGCAAGTTGGGGGGCACTGAAGCTTTCTTT. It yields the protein CASKLGGTEAFF.

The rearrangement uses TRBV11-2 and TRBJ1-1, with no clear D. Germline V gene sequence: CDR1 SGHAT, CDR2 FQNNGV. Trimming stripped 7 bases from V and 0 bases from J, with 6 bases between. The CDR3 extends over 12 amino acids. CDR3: CASTHMNTEAFF. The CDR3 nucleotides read TGTGCCAGCACCCACATGAACACTGAAGCTTTCTTT.